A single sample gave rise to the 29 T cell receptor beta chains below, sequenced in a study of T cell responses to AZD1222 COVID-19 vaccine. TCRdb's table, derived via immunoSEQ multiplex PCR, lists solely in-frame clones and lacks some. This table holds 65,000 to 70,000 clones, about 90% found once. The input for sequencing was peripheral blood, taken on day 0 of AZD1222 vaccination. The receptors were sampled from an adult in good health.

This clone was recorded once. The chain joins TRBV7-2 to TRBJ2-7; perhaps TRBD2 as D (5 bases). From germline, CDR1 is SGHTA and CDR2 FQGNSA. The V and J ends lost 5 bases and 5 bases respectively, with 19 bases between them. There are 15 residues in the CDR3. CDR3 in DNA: TGTGCCAGCAGCATGATCCTGGGGAGTAGCGACGAGCAGTACTTC. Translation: CASSMILGSSDEQYF.

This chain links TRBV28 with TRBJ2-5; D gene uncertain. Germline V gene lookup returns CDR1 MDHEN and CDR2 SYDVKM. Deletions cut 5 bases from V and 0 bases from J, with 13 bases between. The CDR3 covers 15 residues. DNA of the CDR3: TGTGCCAGCAGTCGGGCTGAAGGGAACCAAGAGACCCAGTACTTC. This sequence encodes CASSRAEGNQETQYF.

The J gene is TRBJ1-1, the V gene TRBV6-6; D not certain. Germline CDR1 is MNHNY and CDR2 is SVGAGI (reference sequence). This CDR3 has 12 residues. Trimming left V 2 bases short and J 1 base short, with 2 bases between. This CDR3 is CASSYRNTEAFF. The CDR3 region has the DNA TGTGCCAGCAGTTACAGGAACACTGAAGCTTTCTTT.

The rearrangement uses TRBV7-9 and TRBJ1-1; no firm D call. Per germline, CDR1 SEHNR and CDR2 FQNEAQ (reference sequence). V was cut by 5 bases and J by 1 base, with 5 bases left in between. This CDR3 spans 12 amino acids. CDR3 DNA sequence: TGTGCCAGCAGCAAGGGGAACACTGAAGCTTTCTTT. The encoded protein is CASSKGNTEAFF.

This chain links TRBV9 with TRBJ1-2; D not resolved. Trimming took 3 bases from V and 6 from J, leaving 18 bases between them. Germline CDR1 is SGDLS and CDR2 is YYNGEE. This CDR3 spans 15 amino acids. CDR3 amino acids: CASSEGGPPLNGYTF. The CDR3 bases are TGTGCCAGCAGCGAAGGAGGACCTCCCCTAAATGGCTACACCTTC.

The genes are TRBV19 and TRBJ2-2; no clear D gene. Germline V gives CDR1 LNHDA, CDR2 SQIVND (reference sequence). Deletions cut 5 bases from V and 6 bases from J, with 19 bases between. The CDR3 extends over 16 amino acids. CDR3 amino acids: CASSDSGGYLSGELFF. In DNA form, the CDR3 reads TGTGCCAGTAGTGATTCAGGCGGCTACTTGTCCGGGGAGCTGTTTTTT. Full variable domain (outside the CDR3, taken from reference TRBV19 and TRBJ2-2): DGGITQSPKYLFRKEGQNVTLSCEQNLNHDAMYWYRQDPGQGLRLIYYSQIVNDFQKGDIAEGYSVSREKKESFPLTVTSAQKNPTAFYLCASSDSGGYLSGELFFGEGSRLTVL.

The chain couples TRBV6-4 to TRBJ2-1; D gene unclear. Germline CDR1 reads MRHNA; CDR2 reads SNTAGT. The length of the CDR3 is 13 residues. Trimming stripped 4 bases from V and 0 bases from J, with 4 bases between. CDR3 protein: CASSAGSYNEQFF. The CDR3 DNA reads TGTGCCAGCAGTGCGGGCTCCTACAATGAGCAGTTCTTC.

The CDR3 loop is CASSGGLIIYNSPLHF. The CDR3 DNA reads TGTGCCAGCAGCGGGGGACTCATCATCTATAATTCACCCCTCCACTTT. The chain couples TRBV5-6 to TRBJ1-6; tentative D call: TRBD1 (5 bases). CDR3 length: 16 amino acids. The V gene's germline CDR1 is SGHDT and CDR2 YYEEEE. Deletions cut 4 bases from V and 3 bases from J, with 14 bases between.

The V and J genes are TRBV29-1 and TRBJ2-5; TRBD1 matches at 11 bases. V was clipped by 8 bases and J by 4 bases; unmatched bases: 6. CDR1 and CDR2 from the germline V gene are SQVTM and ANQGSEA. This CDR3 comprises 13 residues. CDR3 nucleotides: TGCAGCACTGGACAGGGGGCGGGAGAGACCCAGTACTTC. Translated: CSTGQGAGETQYF.

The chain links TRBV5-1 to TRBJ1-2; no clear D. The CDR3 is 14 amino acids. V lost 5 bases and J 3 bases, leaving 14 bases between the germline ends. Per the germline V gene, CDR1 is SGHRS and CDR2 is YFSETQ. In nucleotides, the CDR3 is TGCGCCAGCAGTTCGTCGACTGATTACTATGGCTACACCTTC. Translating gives CASSSSTDYYGYTF. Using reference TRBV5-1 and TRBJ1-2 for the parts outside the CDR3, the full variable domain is KAGVTQTPRYLIKTRGQQVTLSCSPISGHRSVSWYQQTPGQGLQFLFEYFSETQRNKGNFPGRFSGRQFSNSRSEMNVSTLELGDSALYLCASSSSTDYYGYTFGSGTRLTVV.

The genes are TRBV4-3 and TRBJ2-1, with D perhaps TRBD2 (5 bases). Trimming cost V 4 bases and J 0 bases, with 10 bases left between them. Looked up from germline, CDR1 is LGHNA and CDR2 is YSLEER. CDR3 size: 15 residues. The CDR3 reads CASSLSVSSYNEQFF. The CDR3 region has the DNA TGCGCCAGCAGCCTTAGCGTTAGCTCCTACAATGAGCAGTTCTTC.

The CDR3, as DNA: TGTGCCATCAGTGAAGGACAGGACCCTTATAATTCACCCCTCCACTTT. Translation gives CAISEGQDPYNSPLHF. The J gene is TRBJ1-6, the V gene TRBV10-3; 7 positions match TRBD1. The CDR3 spans 16 residues. Germline V gene sequence: CDR1 ENHRY, CDR2 SYGVKD. Germline trimming cut 3 bases from V and 4 bases from J; bases unmatched to any gene: 6.

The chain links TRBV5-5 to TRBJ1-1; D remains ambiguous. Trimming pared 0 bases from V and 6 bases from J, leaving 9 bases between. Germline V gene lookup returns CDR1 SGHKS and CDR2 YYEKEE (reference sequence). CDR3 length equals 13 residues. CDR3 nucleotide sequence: TGTGCCAGCAGCTTGGATCCACCCTCTGAAGCTTTCTTT. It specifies CASSLDPPSEAFF.

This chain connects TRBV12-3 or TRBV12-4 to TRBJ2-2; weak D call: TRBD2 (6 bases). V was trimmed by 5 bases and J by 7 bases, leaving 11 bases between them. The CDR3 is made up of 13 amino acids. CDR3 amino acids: CASSTGLFGELFF. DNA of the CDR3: TGTGCCAGCAGTACGGGACTCTTCGGGGAGCTGTTTTTT.

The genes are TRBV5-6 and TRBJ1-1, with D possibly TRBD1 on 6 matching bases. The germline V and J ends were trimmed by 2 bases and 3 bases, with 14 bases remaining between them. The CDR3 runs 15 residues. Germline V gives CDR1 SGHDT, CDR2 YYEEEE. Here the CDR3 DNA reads TGTGCCAGCAGCTTAAACCGTCAGGGGTACACTGAAGCTTTCTTT. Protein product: CASSLNRQGYTEAFF.

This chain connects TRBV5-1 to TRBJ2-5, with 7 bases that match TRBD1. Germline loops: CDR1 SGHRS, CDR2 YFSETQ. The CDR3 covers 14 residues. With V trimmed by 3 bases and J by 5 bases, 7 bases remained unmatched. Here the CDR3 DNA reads TGCGCCAGCAGCTCCCAGGGGGTCGGGGAGACCCAGTACTTC. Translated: CASSSQGVGETQYF.

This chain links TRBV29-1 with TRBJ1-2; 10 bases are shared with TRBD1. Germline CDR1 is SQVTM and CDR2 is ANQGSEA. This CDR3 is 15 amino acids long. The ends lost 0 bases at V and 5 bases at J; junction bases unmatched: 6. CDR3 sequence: CSVEDPDRGMYGYTF. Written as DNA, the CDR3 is TGCAGCGTTGAAGACCCGGACAGGGGGATGTATGGCTACACCTTC.

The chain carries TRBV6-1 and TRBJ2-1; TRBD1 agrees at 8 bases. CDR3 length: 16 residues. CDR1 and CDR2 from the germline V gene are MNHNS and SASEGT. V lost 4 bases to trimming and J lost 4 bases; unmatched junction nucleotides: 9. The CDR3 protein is CASSARTGTTYNEQFF. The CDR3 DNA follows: TGTGCCAGCAGTGCCCGGACAGGGACCACGTACAATGAGCAGTTCTTC.

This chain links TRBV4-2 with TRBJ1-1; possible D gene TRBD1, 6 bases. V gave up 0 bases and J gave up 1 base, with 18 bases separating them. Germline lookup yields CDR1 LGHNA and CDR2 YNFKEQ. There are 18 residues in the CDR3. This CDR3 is CASSQDPGGGGWNTEAFF. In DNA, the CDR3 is TGTGCCAGCAGCCAAGATCCTGGTGGGGGCGGGTGGAACACTGAAGCTTTCTTT.

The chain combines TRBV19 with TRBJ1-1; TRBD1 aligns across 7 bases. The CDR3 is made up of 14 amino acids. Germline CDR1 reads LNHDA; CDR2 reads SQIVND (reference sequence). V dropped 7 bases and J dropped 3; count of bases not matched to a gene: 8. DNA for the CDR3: TGTGCCAGTATCAGACCGGGACAGCACACTGAAGCTTTCTTT. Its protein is CASIRPGQHTEAFF.

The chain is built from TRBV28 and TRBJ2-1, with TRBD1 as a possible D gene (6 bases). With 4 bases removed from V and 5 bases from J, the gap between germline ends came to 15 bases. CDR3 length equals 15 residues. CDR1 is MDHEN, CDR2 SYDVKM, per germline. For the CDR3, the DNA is TGTGCCAGCAGTTCATCAGGGGTTTGGAACAATGAGCAGTTCTTC. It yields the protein CASSSSGVWNNEQFF.

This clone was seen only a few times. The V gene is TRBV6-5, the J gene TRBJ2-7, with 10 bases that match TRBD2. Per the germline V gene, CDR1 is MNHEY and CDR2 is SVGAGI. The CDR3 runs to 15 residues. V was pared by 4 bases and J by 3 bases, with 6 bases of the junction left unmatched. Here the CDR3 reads CASSFRASGGYEQYF. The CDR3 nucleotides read TGTGCCAGCAGTTTCCGAGCTAGCGGGGGCTACGAGCAGTACTTC.

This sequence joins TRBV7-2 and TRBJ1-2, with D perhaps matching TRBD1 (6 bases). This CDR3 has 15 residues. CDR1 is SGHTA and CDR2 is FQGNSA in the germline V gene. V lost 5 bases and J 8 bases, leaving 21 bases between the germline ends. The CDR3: CASSQSGQGTKGYTF. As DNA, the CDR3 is TGTGCCAGCAGCCAGTCAGGCCAGGGGACTAAGGGCTACACCTTC.

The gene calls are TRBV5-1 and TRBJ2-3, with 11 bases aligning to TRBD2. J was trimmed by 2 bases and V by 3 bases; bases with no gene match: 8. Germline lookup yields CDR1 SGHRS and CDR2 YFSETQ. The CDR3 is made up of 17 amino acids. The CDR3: CASSSSISGRATDTQYF. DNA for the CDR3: TGCGCCAGCAGCTCGTCTATTAGCGGGAGGGCCACAGATACGCAGTATTTT. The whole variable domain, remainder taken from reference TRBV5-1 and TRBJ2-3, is KAGVTQTPRYLIKTRGQQVTLSCSPISGHRSVSWYQQTPGQGLQFLFEYFSETQRNKGNFPGRFSGRQFSNSRSEMNVSTLELGDSALYLCASSSSISGRATDTQYFGPGTRLTVL.

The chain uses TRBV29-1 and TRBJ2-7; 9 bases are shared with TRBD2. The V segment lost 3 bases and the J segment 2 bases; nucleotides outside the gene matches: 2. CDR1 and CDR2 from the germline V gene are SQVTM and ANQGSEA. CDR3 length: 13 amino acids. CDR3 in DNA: TGCAGCGTTGAGCCTAGCGGGACCTACGAGCAGTACTTC. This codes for CSVEPSGTYEQYF.

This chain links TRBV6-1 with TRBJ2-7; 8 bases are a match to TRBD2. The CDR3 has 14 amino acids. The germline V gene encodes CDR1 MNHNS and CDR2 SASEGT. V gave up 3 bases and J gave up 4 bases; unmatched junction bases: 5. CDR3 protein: CASSDQAGVYEQYF. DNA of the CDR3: TGTGCCAGCAGTGACCAAGCGGGAGTGTACGAGCAGTACTTC.

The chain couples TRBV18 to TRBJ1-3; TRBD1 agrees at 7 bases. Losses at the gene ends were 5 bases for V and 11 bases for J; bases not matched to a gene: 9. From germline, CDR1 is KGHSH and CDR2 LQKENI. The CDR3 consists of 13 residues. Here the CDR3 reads CASSAGTEYPIYF. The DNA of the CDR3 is TGTGCCAGCTCAGCCGGGACAGAGTACCCCATATATTTT. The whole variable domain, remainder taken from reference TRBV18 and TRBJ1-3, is NAGVMQNPRHLVRRRGQEARLRCSPMKGHSHVYWYRQLPEEGLKFMVYLQKENIIDESGMPKERFSAEFPKEGPSILRIQQVVRGDSAAYFCASSAGTEYPIYFGEGSWLTVV.

The DNA for the CDR3 is TGTGCCAGCAGCAAAGGGTTTAGCTCCTACGAGCAGTACTTC. Amino acid sequence: CASSKGFSSYEQYF. The chain uses TRBV7-2 and TRBJ2-7; D uncertain. V dropped 5 bases and J dropped 0 bases, with 11 bases sitting between them. The CDR3 totals 14 residues. CDR1 is SGHTA and CDR2 is FQGNSA in the germline V gene.

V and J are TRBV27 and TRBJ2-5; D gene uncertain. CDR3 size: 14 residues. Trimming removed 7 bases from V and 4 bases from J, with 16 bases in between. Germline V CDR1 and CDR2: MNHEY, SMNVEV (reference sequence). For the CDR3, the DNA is TGTGCCAGCACCCACAACACTAATTCAGAGACCCAGTACTTC. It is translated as CASTHNTNSETQYF.